This T cell receptor (beta chain) was retrieved from a study of T-cell memory formation after mild COVID-19. On the study more broadly: TCR clusters were largely donor specific. Study-wide results and limits: Certain responding clones were present in pre-infection memory, suggesting participation of cross-reactive memory.

Germline V lookup: CDR1 SNHLY, CDR2 FYNNEI. The CDR3 spans 15 residues. The V and J ends lost 6 bases and 13 bases, in that order; junction bases with no gene match: 16. This clonotype was found a few times. Its antigen is currently unknown. Using constant-segment primers, 5'RACE produced TCR alpha and TCR beta cDNA libraries carrying sample barcodes and UMIs. TCRdb re-called the 5' RACE reads with MiXCR, one entry per CDR3 protein. The data hold hundreds of thousands of distinct CDR3 sequences, with roughly 8.2% observed a single time. The source material was PBMCs or a T cell subset sorted from them (not recorded which). The V and J genes are TRBV2 and TRBJ2-3, with TRBD1 matching 10 bases. The source is a man aged 18-30 years who had mild COVID-19 (a few samples of this study predate the infection). Cell type and time point are not known. CDR3: CASSDPGTGESQEYF. Written as DNA, the CDR3 is TGTGCCAGCAGCGACCCCGGGACAGGGGAGTCGCAGGAGTATTTT.